This is a list of T cell receptor beta chains from one sample in a study of control samples from healthy donors and cancer patients. Data came from immunoSEQ multiplex PCR; TCRdb stores just in-frame clones and leaves some out. The table shows around 50,000 clones, with 86% occurring only once. Input material: PBMCs. These receptors originate from a woman aged 50 to 65 with lung cancer. The CDR3 runs from the conserved cysteine through the conserved F or W. D genes are given only for firm matches. Rows may omit the clone size; those that give it use once, few, many or a size class.

V: TRBV9
size: NA
J: TRBJ2-2
D: NA
DNA: TGTGCCAGCAGCGTAGCGGGGTGGACCGGGGAGCTGTTTTTT
CDR3: CASSVAGWTGELFF

V: TRBV5-1
size: NA
J: TRBJ1-2
D: TRBD1
DNA: TGCGCCAGCAGCGAGGGACAGGGCAACTATGGCTACACCTTC
CDR3: CASSEGQGNYGYTF

V: TRBV18
size: NA
J: TRBJ2-3
D: NA
DNA: TGTGCCAGCTCACCCACAGATACGCAGTATTTT
CDR3: CASSPTDTQYF

V: TRBV6-5
size: once
J: TRBJ1-5
D: NA
DNA: TGTGCCAGCAGCCCAAGCGGAGGTGTCAATCAGCCCCAGCATTTT
CDR3: CASSPSGGVNQPQHF

V: TRBV7-9
size: NA
J: TRBJ2-5
D: NA
DNA: TGTGCCAGCAGCTTAGGGTTCTCAGGGACTTTGGAGACCCAGTACTTC
CDR3: CASSLGFSGTLETQYF

V: TRBV9
size: NA
J: TRBJ2-1
D: TRBD2
DNA: TGTGCCCGCAGCGTAGAATCATCTTGGGGAGCGGGGGGGAAGAGGAATGAGCAGTTCTTC
CDR3: CARSVESSWGAGGKRNEQFF

V: TRBV27
size: NA
J: TRBJ1-2
D: NA
DNA: TGTGCCAGCAGTTTATTGAGAGACTATGGCTACACCTTC
CDR3: CASSLLRDYGYTF

V: TRBV10-3
size: NA
J: TRBJ1-1
D: TRBD1
DNA: TGTGCCATCAGTGAGTCCGACAGGGAGAACACTGAAGCTTTCTTT
CDR3: CAISESDRENTEAFF

V: TRBV5-6
size: NA
J: TRBJ1-2
D: NA
DNA: TGTGCCAGCAGCTTGGATATAGGGCACTATGGCTACACCTTC
CDR3: CASSLDIGHYGYTF

V: TRBV7-9
size: few
J: TRBJ1-1
D: TRBD1
DNA: TGTGCCAGCAGCCTCCGGGACAGGGCCTTCTTGAACACTGAAGCTTTCTTT
CDR3: CASSLRDRAFLNTEAFF

V: TRBV5-1
size: NA
J: TRBJ1-4
D: NA
DNA: TGCGCCAGCAGCTCCCGAGCTCAGGGTGCGGGCGAAAAACTGTTTTTT
CDR3: CASSSRAQGAGEKLFF

V: TRBV7-9
size: NA
J: TRBJ2-7
D: NA
DNA: TGTGCCAGCAGCTTTGACGGAGTTTCTAACGAGCAGTACTTC
CDR3: CASSFDGVSNEQYF

V: TRBV4-2
size: NA
J: TRBJ1-2
D: TRBD1
DNA: TGTGCCAGCAGCCAAAGGGGACAGGGGGCGCCCCTTGGCTACACCTTC
CDR3: CASSQRGQGAPLGYTF

V: TRBV6-5
size: NA
J: TRBJ2-5
D: NA
DNA: TGTGCCAGCAGTTACTCTGCAGTACAAGAGACCCAGTACTTC
CDR3: CASSYSAVQETQYF

V: TRBV19
size: NA
J: TRBJ1-2
D: NA
DNA: TGTGCCAGTAGATCGGACCTCCATTCGGGTGGCTACACCTTC
CDR3: CASRSDLHSGGYTF

V: TRBV24-1
size: medium-sized
J: TRBJ1-5
D: TRBD1
DNA: TGTGCCACCAGTGACAATGACAGGGTGAGCAATCAGCCCCAGCATTTT
CDR3: CATSDNDRVSNQPQHF

V: TRBV5-1
size: NA
J: TRBJ1-6
D: NA
DNA: TGCGCCAGCAGCAGAGAGGGACCCGTAGTTTCACCCCTCCACTTT
CDR3: CASSREGPVVSPLHF

V: TRBV5-4
size: NA
J: TRBJ2-1
D: NA
DNA: TGTGCCAGCAGCTTGGGCAGGCCGCCGAACTACAATGAGCAGTTCTTC
CDR3: CASSLGRPPNYNEQFF

V: TRBV19
size: NA
J: TRBJ2-7
D: NA
DNA: TGTGCCAGTAGTAACGAGCAGGGATACGAGCAGTACTTC
CDR3: CASSNEQGYEQYF

V: TRBV9
size: NA
J: TRBJ2-1
D: TRBD2
DNA: TGTGCCAGCAGCGTAGAGGGCGGGGGGCTCTACAATGAGCAGTTCTTC
CDR3: CASSVEGGGLYNEQFF

V: TRBV20-1
size: NA
J: TRBJ1-2
D: NA
DNA: TGCAGTGCTAGAGACCTGACCTCGAAAACCTTC
CDR3: CSARDLTSKTF

V: TRBV7-2
size: NA
J: TRBJ2-3
D: TRBD2
DNA: TGTGCCAGCAGCTTAGTAACTAGCGGGGGGGCGACGACCTTAAACACGCAGTATTTT
CDR3: CASSLVTSGGATTLNTQYF

V: TRBV6-5
size: NA
J: TRBJ2-1
D: NA
DNA: TGTGCCAGCACCCCGACAGGGCCGCGGGGCAATGAGCAGTTCTTC
CDR3: CASTPTGPRGNEQFF

V: TRBV18
size: once
J: TRBJ1-6
D: TRBD1
DNA: TGTGCCAGCTCACCCCCGGGACAGGGGAATTCACCCCTCCACTTT
CDR3: CASSPPGQGNSPLHF

V: TRBV9
size: NA
J: TRBJ2-3
D: NA
DNA: TGTGCCAGCAGCGAGGCAGATACGCAGTATTTT
CDR3: CASSEADTQYF

V: TRBV5-1
size: NA
J: TRBJ1-3
D: TRBD1
DNA: TGCGCCAGCAGCTTTTCGACAGGGAGGGAAAACACCATATATTTT
CDR3: CASSFSTGRENTIYF

V: TRBV30
size: few
J: TRBJ1-4
D: TRBD1
DNA: TGTGCCTCCGAGGCAGTCAGGGGGGAACTGTTTTTT
CDR3: CASEAVRGELFF

V: TRBV29-1
size: NA
J: TRBJ1-4
D: TRBD1
DNA: TGCAGCTTCGCCGGGACAGTAAGGGAAAAACTGTTTTTT
CDR3: CSFAGTVREKLFF

V: TRBV24-1
size: NA
J: TRBJ1-1
D: TRBD1
DNA: TGTGCCACCAAGGGGGCGATGAACACTGAAGCTTTCTTT
CDR3: CATKGAMNTEAFF

V: TRBV4-3
size: NA
J: TRBJ1-1
D: TRBD1
DNA: TGCGCCAGCAGCCCCAAAGACAGGGGTATCACTGAAGCTTTCTTT
CDR3: CASSPKDRGITEAFF

V: TRBV12-3/TRBV12-4
size: NA
J: TRBJ2-1
D: NA
DNA: TGTGCCAGCAGTACTACAGACTACAATGAGCAGTTCTTC
CDR3: CASSTTDYNEQFF

V: TRBV19
size: NA
J: TRBJ2-1
D: TRBD2
DNA: TGTGCCAGTAGTTTGACTAGCGGGGGCGCCTCCTCCTACAATGAGCAGTTCTTC
CDR3: CASSLTSGGASSYNEQFF

V: TRBV5-5
size: NA
J: TRBJ1-1
D: TRBD1
DNA: TGTGCCAGCAGCGGGGGACAGATGAACACTGAAGCTTTCTTT
CDR3: CASSGGQMNTEAFF

V: TRBV7-2
size: NA
J: TRBJ2-7
D: NA
DNA: TGTGCCAGCAGCTTATCCACCTCCGGGACACCGACCTACGAGCAGTACTTC
CDR3: CASSLSTSGTPTYEQYF

V: TRBV15
size: NA
J: TRBJ2-7
D: NA
DNA: TGTGCCACCAGCAGAGATGCCCAAACCGAGCAGTACTTC
CDR3: CATSRDAQTEQYF

V: TRBV6-5
size: NA
J: TRBJ2-7
D: NA
DNA: TGTGCCAGCAGTTCAACCATGACAGGCTACGAGCAGTACTTC
CDR3: CASSSTMTGYEQYF

V: TRBV24-1
size: NA
J: TRBJ2-2
D: NA
DNA: TGTGCCACCAGGAGGGGGTCCGGGGAGCTGTTTTTT
CDR3: CATRRGSGELFF

V: TRBV19
size: NA
J: TRBJ1-1
D: NA
DNA: TGTGCCAGTAGTATAGGGGAAGGGGGGACTGAAGCTTTCTTT
CDR3: CASSIGEGGTEAFF

V: TRBV28
size: NA
J: TRBJ1-1
D: NA
DNA: TGTGCCAGCAGTTTCATATCAAACACTGAAGCTTTCTTT
CDR3: CASSFISNTEAFF

V: TRBV18
size: NA
J: TRBJ2-6
D: NA
DNA: TGTGCCAGCGCTCAGAGTTCTGGGGCCAACGTCCTGACTTTC
CDR3: CASAQSSGANVLTF

V: TRBV11-2
size: NA
J: TRBJ2-2
D: TRBD1
DNA: TGTGCCAGCAGGATAACCGCAGGGGGCGGGGAGCTGTTTTTT
CDR3: CASRITAGGGELFF

V: TRBV7-3
size: NA
J: TRBJ2-3
D: NA
DNA: TGTGCCAGCAGCTCGGGCCGGGGGTACACAGATACGCAGTATTTT
CDR3: CASSSGRGYTDTQYF

V: TRBV6-5
size: NA
J: TRBJ2-7
D: NA
DNA: TGTGCCAGCAGTTACCGGGACCGCCCTAACTACGAGCAGTACTTC
CDR3: CASSYRDRPNYEQYF

V: TRBV24-1
size: medium-sized
J: TRBJ1-1
D: TRBD1
DNA: TGTGCCACCAGGGACTGGGGGGCTCAGGGGGACGAGGCTTTCTTT
CDR3: CATRDWGAQGDEAFF

V: TRBV2
size: NA
J: TRBJ2-5
D: NA
DNA: TGTGCCAGCAGTATGCGCGCTGAAGAGACCCAGTACTTC
CDR3: CASSMRAEETQYF

V: TRBV30
size: NA
J: TRBJ1-3
D: NA
DNA: TGTGCCTGGAGTGTAGGAGCGTCCTCTGGAAACACCATATATTTT
CDR3: CAWSVGASSGNTIYF

V: TRBV6-2/TRBV6-3
size: NA
J: TRBJ1-1
D: NA
DNA: TGTGCCAGCAGTTATTCCGGATCCTACACTGAAGCTTTCTTT
CDR3: CASSYSGSYTEAFF

V: TRBV6-2/TRBV6-3
size: NA
J: TRBJ1-6
D: NA
DNA: TGTGCCAGCAGTTACCTCAGCTCCTATAATTCACCCCTCCACTTT
CDR3: CASSYLSSYNSPLHF

V: TRBV18
size: once
J: TRBJ2-7
D: TRBD1
DNA: TGTGCCAGCTCACCGGGGACAGATGGCTCCTACGAGCAGTACTTC
CDR3: CASSPGTDGSYEQYF

V: TRBV27
size: few
J: TRBJ2-1
D: NA
DNA: TGTGCCAGCCAGGCGGGACGGAGCTCCTACAATGAGCAGTTCTTC
CDR3: CASQAGRSSYNEQFF

V: TRBV28
size: NA
J: TRBJ1-1
D: NA
DNA: TGTGCCAGCAGTCCTCCCTTAGGGGGGTATACTGAAGCTTTCTTT
CDR3: CASSPPLGGYTEAFF

V: TRBV9
size: NA
J: TRBJ1-1
D: NA
DNA: TGTGCCAGCAGCGTACAGGGGCAAGACGAAGCTTTCTTT
CDR3: CASSVQGQDEAFF

V: TRBV6-5
size: NA
J: TRBJ1-4
D: NA
DNA: TGTGCCAGCAGTTTGCCTAGACGCGGTCGAGGGGAAAAACTGTTTTTT
CDR3: CASSLPRRGRGEKLFF

V: TRBV12-5
size: once
J: TRBJ2-3
D: NA
DNA: TGTGCTAGTGGTTTGGGACACCTTCTCACAGATACGCAGTATTTT
CDR3: CASGLGHLLTDTQYF

V: TRBV7-2
size: NA
J: TRBJ1-6
D: NA
DNA: TGTGCCAGCAGCCCCGCCGGGACAACCTATAATTCACCCCTCCACTTT
CDR3: CASSPAGTTYNSPLHF

V: TRBV11-2
size: NA
J: TRBJ1-1
D: NA
DNA: TGTGCCAGCAGCTTAGGATCGGGACGGTACACTGAAGCTTTCTTT
CDR3: CASSLGSGRYTEAFF

V: TRBV28
size: NA
J: TRBJ2-5
D: TRBD1
DNA: TGTGCCAGCAGTTTCGGGACAGGGTATCAAGAGACCCAGTACTTC
CDR3: CASSFGTGYQETQYF

V: TRBV14
size: NA
J: TRBJ2-7
D: NA
DNA: TGTGCCAGCAGCCAGAGACAGAGCTCCTACGAGCAGTACTTC
CDR3: CASSQRQSSYEQYF

V: TRBV11-3
size: once
J: TRBJ2-3
D: TRBD2
DNA: TGTGCCAGCAGCCCGGGGGACTACAACACAGATACGCAGTATTTT
CDR3: CASSPGDYNTDTQYF

V: TRBV4-3
size: once
J: TRBJ1-1
D: NA
DNA: TGCGCCAGCAGCCCTTGGACGGGGAACACTGAAGCTTTCTTT
CDR3: CASSPWTGNTEAFF